Below, 7 T cell receptor beta chains from the same sample are listed, as sequenced in a study of shared T cell receptors in the human thymus. The data were produced by immunoSEQ multiplex PCR, yet TCRdb's version contains in-frame clones alone and is incomplete. The sample lists more than 550,000 clones, around 87% occurring once. The data also belong to a second study, concerning human thymus T cells.

Sequenced material: thymocytes. The receptors come from a boy less than two years old with a congenital heart defect.

This chain joins TRBV28 and TRBJ2-5, with TRBD1 matching 10 bases. The CDR3 spans 16 residues. The V and J ends lost 5 bases and 2 bases, in that order; junction bases with no gene match: 8. Germline loops: CDR1 MDHEN, CDR2 SYDVKM. The CDR3 loop reads CASSLRDRGLQETQYF. DNA of the CDR3: TGTGCCAGCAGTCTCCGGGACAGGGGATTACAAGAGACCCAGTACTTC.

This chain uses TRBV4-3 with TRBJ2-7, with 9 bases lining up with TRBD2. The junction had 6 bases not matched to a gene; V was cut back by 0 bases and J by 3 bases. CDR1 is LGHNA, CDR2 YSLEER, per germline. The CDR3 is 16 residues long. The CDR3 reads CASSQDGAGGFYEQYF. In DNA, the CDR3 is TGCGCCAGCAGCCAAGATGGAGCGGGAGGCTTCTACGAGCAGTACTTC.

The chain joins TRBV12-5 to TRBJ1-5; no definite D call. Germline lookup yields CDR1 LGHNT and CDR2 FRNRAP. The CDR3 is 15 residues long. The V end was cut by 5 bases, the J end by 2 bases, with 13 bases between. The CDR3 loop is CASGLLSVGNQPQHF. The CDR3 DNA is TGTGCTAGTGGTCTGCTTTCGGTAGGCAATCAGCCCCAGCATTTT.

The V call is TRBV6-1, the J call TRBJ1-3, with D maybe TRBD1 (6 bases). Trimming cost V 1 base and J 3 bases, with 13 bases left between them. This CDR3 is built from 16 residues. CDR1 MNHNS and CDR2 SASEGT come from the germline V gene. The CDR3 protein is CASSEVVGTFGNTIYF. Written as DNA, the CDR3 is TGTGCCAGCAGTGAAGTCGTTGGGACATTTGGAAACACCATATATTTT.

V is TRBV5-6 and J is TRBJ1-6; tentative D call: TRBD1 (6 bases). The CDR3 totals 14 residues. Trimming stripped 5 bases from V and 7 bases from J, with 13 bases between. Looked up from germline, CDR1 is SGHDT and CDR2 is YYEEEE. In DNA, the CDR3 is TGTGCCAGCAGGAGAACAGGGCTCAATTCACCCCTCCACTTT. As protein: CASRRTGLNSPLHF.

This CDR3 reads CASSLREKGTRGSRELFF. CDR3 DNA: TGTGCCAGCAGCTTAAGGGAAAAGGGTACTAGAGGGAGCAGGGAGCTGTTTTTT. V and J are TRBV7-2 and TRBJ2-2; a possible D gene is TRBD2 (5 bases). The CDR3 has 18 residues. V lost 2 bases, J lost 9 bases, and 25 bases lay in between. In germline, CDR1 is SGHTA, CDR2 FQGNSA.

The rearrangement links TRBV9 to TRBJ2-3; 11 bases align to TRBD2. This CDR3 comprises 17 residues. CDR1 is SGDLS, CDR2 YYNGEE, per germline. Germline trimming cut 0 bases from V and 6 bases from J; bases unmatched to any gene: 9. CDR3 nucleotides: TGTGCCAGCAGCGTAGACTTAGCGGGAGGGCCCCGGGATACGCAGTATTTT. Translated, it gives CASSVDLAGGPRDTQYF. Drawing the rest from reference TRBV9 and TRBJ2-3, the complete variable domain is DSGVTQTPKHLITATGQRVTLRCSPRSGDLSVYWYQQSLDQGLQFLIQYYNGEERAKGNILERFSAQQFPDLHSELNLSSLELGDSALYFCASSVDLAGGPRDTQYFGPGTRLTVL.